The 7 T cell receptor beta chains below all came from one sample that was sequenced in a study of regulatory T cells in long-lasting Graves disease. The time point denotes: persistent/refractory GD, antithyroid drugs over 5 years with positive TRAb. Extracted PBMC RNA gave rise to the TCR library. The TCR beta library used iRepertoire HTBI primers with Arm-PCR amplification of CDR3. TCRdb used MiXCR to reprocess the multiplex PCR reads, holding one entry per CDR3 protein. Of a few hundred thousand distinct CDR3 sequences listed, around 23% are singletons. Material: peripheral blood mononuclear cells (PBMCs), obtained when the disease was refractory, from a patient treated with antithyroid drugs. The source of these receptors is a female donor with Graves disease.

This clonotype was seen a few times. This sequence joins TRBV7-2 and TRBJ2-7, with 8 bases that match TRBD2. The CDR3 is made up of 15 amino acids. Germline CDR1 reads SGHTA; CDR2 reads FQGNSA. V was clipped by 4 bases and J by 3 bases; unmatched bases: 8. The CDR3 is CASSSGGAGVYEQYF. CDR3 DNA sequence: TGTGCCAGCAGCTCTGGGGGAGCGGGAGTCTACGAGCAGTACTTC. Full variable domain (missing parts from reference TRBV7-2 and TRBJ2-7): GAGVSQSPSNKVTEKGKDVELRCDPISGHTALYWYRQSLGQGLEFLIYFQGNSAPDKSGLPSDRFSAERTGGSVSTLTIQRTQQEDSAVYLCASSSGGAGVYEQYFGPGTRLTVT.

This clonotype was picked up many times. The chain recombines TRBV28 with TRBJ1-1, with TRBD1 matching 8 bases. This CDR3 has 14 residues. The junction had 7 bases not matched to a gene; V was cut back by 5 bases and J by 5 bases. Germline assignment: CDR1 MDHEN and CDR2 SYDVKM. CDR3 residues: CASSTQGAWTEAFF. The DNA of the CDR3 is TGTGCCAGCAGTACCCAGGGGGCTTGGACTGAAGCTTTCTTT.

Ten or more counts support this clonotype. The chain combines TRBV5-5 with TRBJ2-7; D gene unclear. Germline CDR1 and CDR2: SGHKS and YYEKEE (reference sequence). The V gene lost 4 bases and the J gene lost 3 bases, with 11 bases spanning the gap. This CDR3 spans 13 amino acids. The CDR3 reads CASSATGDYEQYF. The CDR3 DNA is TGTGCCAGCAGCGCCACGGGCGACTACGAGCAGTACTTC.

This clonotype has only a few counts. A much larger clone is a single base away; this may be a read error. The chain couples TRBV18 to TRBJ1-1; possible D gene TRBD1, 5 bases. Germline lookup yields CDR1 KGHSH and CDR2 LQKENI. The length of the CDR3 is 15 residues. The V gene lost 3 bases and the J gene lost 5 bases, with 16 bases spanning the gap. CDR3 DNA sequence: TGTGCCAGCTCACCCTCCCGGGGGGGAGAAACTGAAGCTTTCTTT. It is translated as CASSPSRGGETEAFF.

This clonotype was seen repeatedly, ten times or more. As DNA, the CDR3 is TGTGCCAGCAGTTTACCGGGAGGGACCCAGTACTTC. Protein sequence: CASSLPGGTQYF. The rearrangement links TRBV12-3 or TRBV12-4 to TRBJ2-5, with 7 bases identical to TRBD2. There are 12 residues in the CDR3. The junction had 1 base not matched to a gene; V was cut back by 2 bases and J by 7 bases.

The table lists this clonotype with many counts. This chain joins TRBV27 and TRBJ1-4, with 10 bases fitting TRBD1. The germline CDR1 and CDR2 sequences are MNHEY and SMNVEV (reference sequence). Trimming took 0 bases from V and 11 from J; bases not matched to a gene: 3. The CDR3 contains 14 residues. The CDR3 nucleotides read TGTGCCAGCAGTTTATCGGGGGGACAGGGGAAACTGTTTTTT. Translating it yields CASSLSGGQGKLFF.

This clonotype was detected many times. The chain is built from TRBV2 and TRBJ1-6, with no clear D. Germline V gene lookup returns CDR1 SNHLY and CDR2 FYNNEI. Trimming removed 3 bases at V and 7 bases at J, with 10 bases between. This CDR3 has 14 residues. DNA for the CDR3: TGTGCCAGCAGTGATTCGGGGTTGAATTCACCCCTCCACTTT. Its translation: CASSDSGLNSPLHF.